This T cell receptor (beta chain) stems from a study of cytomegalovirus exposure and HLA in healthy donors. Study context: Counted in an early data release were roughly 81 million unique TCRs from HLA-typed donors.

Regarding this clone: As yet, its antigen is unknown.

The CDR3 totals 15 residues. Germline V gene lookup returns CDR1 SGHVS and CDR2 FNYEAQ. V gave up 1 base and J gave up 6 bases, with 13 bases separating them. Primers included in the PCR were 60 Vbeta and 13 Jbeta primers. Source study methods: Unique TCR beta chains totaled about 73 million in a later count, with about 11 million of them shared. TCRdb's copy holds only in-frame clones and misses some; the assay was immunoSEQ multiplex PCR. The DNA was the basis for D and trimming; V, J and clone size are from that table. The sample lists over 45,000 clones; around 82% were seen once. Study-level results: It was reported that TCR beta sequences correctly inferred the HLA-A and HLA-B alleles for most subjects. In a later analysis, parvovirus B19, influenza, CMV and Epstein-Barr virus appeared linked to several top co-occurrence clusters.

The gene calls are TRBV7-6 and TRBJ1-5; TRBD1 is a possible D gene (5 bases). The clonotype was recovered from a female donor in good health and CMV-seronegative. The sample comprised PBMCs. CDR3: CASSLDSGGTQPQHF. The CDR3 region has the DNA TGTGCCAGCAGCTTAGATTCGGGGGGGACTCAGCCCCAGCATTTT.